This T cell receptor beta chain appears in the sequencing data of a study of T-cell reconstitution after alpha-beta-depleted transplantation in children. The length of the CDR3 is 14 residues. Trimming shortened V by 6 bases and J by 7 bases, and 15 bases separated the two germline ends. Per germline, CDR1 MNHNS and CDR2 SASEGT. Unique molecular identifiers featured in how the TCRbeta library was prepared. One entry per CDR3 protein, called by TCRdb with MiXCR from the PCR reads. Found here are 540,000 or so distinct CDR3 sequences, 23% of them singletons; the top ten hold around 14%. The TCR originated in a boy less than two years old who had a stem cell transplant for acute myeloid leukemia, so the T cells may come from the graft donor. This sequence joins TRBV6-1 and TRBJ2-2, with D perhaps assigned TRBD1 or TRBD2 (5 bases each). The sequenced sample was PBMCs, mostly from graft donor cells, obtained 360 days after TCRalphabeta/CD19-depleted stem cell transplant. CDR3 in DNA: TGTGCCAGCAGCCCCTCATCTGGGGGCGGGGAGCTGTTTTTT. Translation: CASSPSSGGGELFF.